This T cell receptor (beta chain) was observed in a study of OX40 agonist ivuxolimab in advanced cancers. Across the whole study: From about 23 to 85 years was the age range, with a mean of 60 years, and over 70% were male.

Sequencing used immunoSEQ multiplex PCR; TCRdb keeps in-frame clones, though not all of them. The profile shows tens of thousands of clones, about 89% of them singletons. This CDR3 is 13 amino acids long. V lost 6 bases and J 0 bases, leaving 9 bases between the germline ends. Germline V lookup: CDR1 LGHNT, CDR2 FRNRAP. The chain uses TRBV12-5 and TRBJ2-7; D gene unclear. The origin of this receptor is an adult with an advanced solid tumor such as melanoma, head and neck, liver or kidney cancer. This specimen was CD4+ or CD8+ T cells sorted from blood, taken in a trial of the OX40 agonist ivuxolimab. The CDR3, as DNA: TGTGCTAGTGGGTCGGACGGCTCCTACGAGCAGTACTTC. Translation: CASGSDGSYEQYF.